This is a list of T cell receptor beta chains from one sample in a study of human T cells and chemical hapten exposure. One entry per CDR3 protein results from TCRdb running MiXCR on the RACE reads. The sample lists approximately 80,000 distinct CDR3 sequences, 10% to 15% occurring once. The sequencing here drew on whole blood, taken in connection with sensitization to the hapten diphenylcyclopropenone (DPC). The receptor set was obtained from a woman between 45 and 65 years old with alopecia areata. Some clones in this sample may be carry-over from other donors' samples. CDR3s include the opening cysteine and the closing phenylalanine or tryptophan. Fields, in order: V gene, J gene, clone size, D gene, CDR3 protein, CDR3 DNA. D genes are given only for firm matches. Some rows have no size entry. The others give once, few or many, or a class for an expanded clone.

TRBV3-1,TRBJ2-7,few,TRBD2,CASSLDTSGPYEQYF,TGTGCCAGCAGCCTCGACACTAGCGGGCCGTACGAGCAGTACTTC
TRBV20-1,TRBJ2-3,NA,TRBD1,CSALGTGLFSLTDTQYF,TGCAGTGCTTTGGGGACAGGGTTATTTTCCCTCACAGATACGCAGTATTTT
TRBV29-1,TRBJ2-5,many,NA,CSVEGVKGETQYF,TGCAGCGTTGAAGGGGTTAAGGGGGAGACCCAGTACTTC
TRBV12-5,TRBJ2-1,many,TRBD2,CASGLREVYNEQFF,TGTGCTAGTGGTTTGCGGGAGGTCTACAATGAGCAGTTCTTC
TRBV12-3/TRBV12-4,TRBJ2-1,NA,TRBD2,CASSIAGEGGEQFF,TGTGCCAGCAGTATAGCGGGAGAAGGCGGTGAGCAGTTCTTC
TRBV7-2,TRBJ2-3,NA,NA,CASSLGSGTDTQYF,TGTGCCAGCAGCTTAGGGTCCGGCACAGATACGCAGTATTTT
TRBV3-1,TRBJ1-1,many,TRBD1,CASSQLGQGASEAFF,TGTGCCAGCAGCCAATTAGGACAGGGGGCAAGCGAAGCTTTCTTT
TRBV6-6,TRBJ2-3,few,TRBD2,CASSSPRGDGSWTDTQYF,TGTGCCAGCAGTTCCCCCCGGGGGGACGGGAGTTGGACAGATACGCAGTATTTT
TRBV5-5,TRBJ2-2,NA,NA,CASSLARADTGELFF,TGTGCCAGCAGCTTGGCCAGGGCGGACACCGGGGAGCTGTTTTTT
TRBV7-9,TRBJ1-5,NA,NA,CASSLVEHQPQHF,TGTGCCAGCAGCTTAGTAGAGCATCAGCCCCAGCATTTT
TRBV5-1,TRBJ2-1,many,TRBD2,CASSSARRSGGNEQFF,TGCGCCAGCAGCTCAGCCCGTCGTAGCGGGGGCAATGAGCAGTTCTTC
TRBV7-9,TRBJ2-5,many,TRBD2,CASSLAGALETQYF,TGTGCCAGCAGCCTAGCGGGAGCTTTGGAGACCCAGTACTTC
TRBV5-4,TRBJ2-7,NA,NA,CASSLESSRAYEQYF,TGTGCCAGCAGCTTGGAGTCTAGCAGGGCCTACGAGCAGTACTTC
TRBV29-1,TRBJ1-1,many,NA,CSGIRGGTEAFF,TGCAGCGGTATCAGGGGAGGCACTGAAGCTTTCTTT
TRBV29-1,TRBJ2-5,many,TRBD1,CSVGQGGMETQYF,TGCAGCGTTGGACAAGGGGGCATGGAGACCCAGTACTTC
TRBV29-1,TRBJ2-3,few,NA,CSVEAGIPDTQYF,TGCAGCGTTGAAGCAGGGATCCCAGATACGCAGTATTTT
TRBV11-2,TRBJ2-1,few,NA,CASSPWGTGNEQFF,TGTGCCAGCTCCCCTTGGGGGACGGGCAATGAGCAGTTCTTC
TRBV2,TRBJ2-5,few,TRBD1,CASSEAPTGGHETQYF,TGTGCCAGCAGTGAAGCGCCGACAGGGGGCCACGAGACCCAGTACTTC
TRBV19,TRBJ1-5,NA,NA,CASSMYSGRNQPQHF,TGTGCCAGTAGTATGTACAGTGGCCGGAATCAGCCCCAGCATTTT
TRBV20-1,TRBJ2-4,NA,NA,CSARLQARNIQYF,TGCAGTGCTAGGTTACAGGCCCGAAACATTCAGTACTTC
TRBV20-1,TRBJ2-7,many,TRBD2,CSAALLAGVISYEQYF,TGCAGTGCCGCGCTACTAGCGGGAGTTATCTCCTACGAGCAGTACTTC
TRBV27,TRBJ2-3,NA,NA,CASSVGGFGTDTQYF,TGTGCCAGCAGCGTAGGCGGTTTCGGGACAGATACGCAGTATTTT
TRBV28,TRBJ2-3,once,NA,CAYMIPPNTQYF,TGTGCCTATATGATCCCGCCTAATACGCAGTATTTT
TRBV29-1,TRBJ2-5,few,NA,CSVRIETQYF,TGCAGCGTTCGGATTGAGACCCAGTACTTC
TRBV18,TRBJ1-2,NA,NA,CASSFAPDKGGGYTF,TGTGCCAGCTCCTTTGCCCCGGACAAAGGAGGTGGCTACACCTTC
TRBV6-5,TRBJ2-1,NA,TRBD2,CASSRASGNYEQFF,TGTGCCAGCAGTCGAGCTAGCGGGAACTATGAGCAGTTCTTC
TRBV12-3/TRBV12-4,TRBJ1-2,NA,NA,CASSFITYGYTF,TGTGCCAGCAGTTTCATCACCTATGGCTACACCTTC